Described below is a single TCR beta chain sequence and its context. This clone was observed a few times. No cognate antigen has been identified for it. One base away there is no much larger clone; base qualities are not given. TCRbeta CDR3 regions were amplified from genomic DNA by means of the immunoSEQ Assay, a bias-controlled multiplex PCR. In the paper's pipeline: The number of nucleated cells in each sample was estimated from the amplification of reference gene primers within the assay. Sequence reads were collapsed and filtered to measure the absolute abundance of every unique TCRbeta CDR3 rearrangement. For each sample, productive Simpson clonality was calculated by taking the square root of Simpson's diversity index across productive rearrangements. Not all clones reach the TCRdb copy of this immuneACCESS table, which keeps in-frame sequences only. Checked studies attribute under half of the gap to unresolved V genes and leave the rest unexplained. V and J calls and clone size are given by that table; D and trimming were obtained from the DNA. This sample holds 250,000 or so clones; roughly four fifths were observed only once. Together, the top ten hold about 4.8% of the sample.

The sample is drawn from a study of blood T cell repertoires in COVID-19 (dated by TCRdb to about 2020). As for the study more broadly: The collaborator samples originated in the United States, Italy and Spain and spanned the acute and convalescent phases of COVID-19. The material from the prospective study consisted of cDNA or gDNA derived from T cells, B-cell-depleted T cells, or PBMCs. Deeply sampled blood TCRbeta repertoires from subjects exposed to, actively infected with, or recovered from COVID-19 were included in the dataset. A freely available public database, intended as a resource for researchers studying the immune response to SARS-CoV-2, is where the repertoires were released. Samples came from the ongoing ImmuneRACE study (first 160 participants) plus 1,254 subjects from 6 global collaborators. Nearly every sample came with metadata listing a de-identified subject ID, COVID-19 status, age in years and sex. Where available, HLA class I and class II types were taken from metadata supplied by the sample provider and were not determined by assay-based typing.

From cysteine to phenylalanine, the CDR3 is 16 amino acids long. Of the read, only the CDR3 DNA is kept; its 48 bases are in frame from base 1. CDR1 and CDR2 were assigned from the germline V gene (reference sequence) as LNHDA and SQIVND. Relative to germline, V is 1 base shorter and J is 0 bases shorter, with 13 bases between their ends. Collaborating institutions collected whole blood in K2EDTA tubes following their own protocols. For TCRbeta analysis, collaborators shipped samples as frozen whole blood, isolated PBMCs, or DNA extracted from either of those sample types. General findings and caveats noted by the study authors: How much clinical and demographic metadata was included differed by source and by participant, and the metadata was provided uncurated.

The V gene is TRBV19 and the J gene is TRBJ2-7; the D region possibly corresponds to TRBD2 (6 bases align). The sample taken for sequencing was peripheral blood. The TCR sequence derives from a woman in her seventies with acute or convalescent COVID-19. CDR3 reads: CASSIGQPGSSYEQYF. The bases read TGTGCCAGTAGTATAGGGCAGCCCGGGAGCTCCTACGAGCAGTACTTC.